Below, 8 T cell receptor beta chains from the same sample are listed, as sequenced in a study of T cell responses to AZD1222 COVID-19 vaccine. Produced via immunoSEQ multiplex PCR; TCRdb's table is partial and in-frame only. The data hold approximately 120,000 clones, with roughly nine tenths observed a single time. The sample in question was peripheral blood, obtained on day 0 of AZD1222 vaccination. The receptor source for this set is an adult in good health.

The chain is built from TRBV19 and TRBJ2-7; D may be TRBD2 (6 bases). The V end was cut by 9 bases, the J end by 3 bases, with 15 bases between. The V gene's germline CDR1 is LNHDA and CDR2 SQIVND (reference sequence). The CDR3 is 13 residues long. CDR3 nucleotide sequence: TGTGCCAGCGCAGGGAGGAACGACTACGAGCAGTACTTC. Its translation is CASAGRNDYEQYF.

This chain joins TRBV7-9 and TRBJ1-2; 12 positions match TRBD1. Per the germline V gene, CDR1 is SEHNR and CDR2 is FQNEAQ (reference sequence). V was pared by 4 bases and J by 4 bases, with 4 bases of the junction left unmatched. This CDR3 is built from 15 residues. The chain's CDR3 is CASSSGTGGVYGYTF. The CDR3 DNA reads TGTGCCAGCAGCTCCGGGACAGGGGGCGTCTATGGCTACACCTTC.

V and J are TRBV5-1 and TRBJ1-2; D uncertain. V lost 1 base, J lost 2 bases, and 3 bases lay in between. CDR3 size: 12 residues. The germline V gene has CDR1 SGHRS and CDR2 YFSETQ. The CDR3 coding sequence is TGCGCCAGCAGCTTGACCAACTATGGCTACACCTTC. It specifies CASSLTNYGYTF.

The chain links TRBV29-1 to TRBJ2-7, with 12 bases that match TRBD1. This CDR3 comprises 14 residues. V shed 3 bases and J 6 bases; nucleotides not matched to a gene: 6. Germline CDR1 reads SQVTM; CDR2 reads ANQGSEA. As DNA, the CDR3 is TGCAGCGTTGATGCCGGGACAGGGGGCGCCGAGCAGTACTTC. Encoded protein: CSVDAGTGGAEQYF.

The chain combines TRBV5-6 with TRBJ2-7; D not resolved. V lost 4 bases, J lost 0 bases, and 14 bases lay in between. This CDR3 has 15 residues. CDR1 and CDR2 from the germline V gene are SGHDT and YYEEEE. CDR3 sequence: CASSARPGFSYEQYF. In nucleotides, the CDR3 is TGTGCCAGCAGCGCGCGTCCAGGATTCTCCTACGAGCAGTACTTC.

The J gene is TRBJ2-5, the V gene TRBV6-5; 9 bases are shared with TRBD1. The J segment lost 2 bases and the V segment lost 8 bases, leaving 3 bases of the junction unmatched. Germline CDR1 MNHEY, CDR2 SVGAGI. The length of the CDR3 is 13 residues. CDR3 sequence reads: CASGDRAQETQYF. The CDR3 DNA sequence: TGTGCCAGCGGGGACAGGGCGCAAGAGACCCAGTACTTC.

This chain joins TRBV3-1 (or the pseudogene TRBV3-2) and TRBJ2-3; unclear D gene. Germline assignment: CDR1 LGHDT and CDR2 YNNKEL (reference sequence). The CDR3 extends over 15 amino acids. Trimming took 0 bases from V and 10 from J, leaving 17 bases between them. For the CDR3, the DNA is TGTGCCAGCAGCCAAGATAATAGAGGCAGTGGCGCGCAGTATTTT. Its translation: CASSQDNRGSGAQYF.

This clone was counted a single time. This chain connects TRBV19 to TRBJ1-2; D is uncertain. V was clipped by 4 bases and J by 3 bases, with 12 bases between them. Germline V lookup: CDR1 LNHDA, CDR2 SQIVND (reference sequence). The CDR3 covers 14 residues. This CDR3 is CASSKRDGYYGYTF. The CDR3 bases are TGTGCCAGTAGTAAAAGAGACGGCTACTATGGCTACACCTTC.